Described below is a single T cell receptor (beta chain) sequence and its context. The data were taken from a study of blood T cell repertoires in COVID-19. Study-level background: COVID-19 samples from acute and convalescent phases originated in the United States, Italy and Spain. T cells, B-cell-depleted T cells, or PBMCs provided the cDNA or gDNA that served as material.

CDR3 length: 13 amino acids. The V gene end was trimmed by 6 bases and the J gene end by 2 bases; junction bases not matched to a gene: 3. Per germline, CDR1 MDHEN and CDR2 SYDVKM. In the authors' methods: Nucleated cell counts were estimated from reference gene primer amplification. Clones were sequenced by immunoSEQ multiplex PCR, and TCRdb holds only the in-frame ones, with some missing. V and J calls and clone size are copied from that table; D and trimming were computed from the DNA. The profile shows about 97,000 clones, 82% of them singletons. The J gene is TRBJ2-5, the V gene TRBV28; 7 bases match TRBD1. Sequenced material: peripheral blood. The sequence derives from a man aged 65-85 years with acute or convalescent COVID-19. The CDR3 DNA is TGTGCCAGCAGGTCGGGACAGCAAGAGACCCAGTACTTC. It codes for CASRSGQQETQYF. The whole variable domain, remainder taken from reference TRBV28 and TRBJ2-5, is DVKVTQSSRYLVKRTGEKVFLECVQDMDHENMFWYRQDPGLGLRLIYFSYDVKMKEKGDIPEGYSVSREKKERFSLILESASTNQTSMYLCASRSGQQETQYFGPGTRLLVL.